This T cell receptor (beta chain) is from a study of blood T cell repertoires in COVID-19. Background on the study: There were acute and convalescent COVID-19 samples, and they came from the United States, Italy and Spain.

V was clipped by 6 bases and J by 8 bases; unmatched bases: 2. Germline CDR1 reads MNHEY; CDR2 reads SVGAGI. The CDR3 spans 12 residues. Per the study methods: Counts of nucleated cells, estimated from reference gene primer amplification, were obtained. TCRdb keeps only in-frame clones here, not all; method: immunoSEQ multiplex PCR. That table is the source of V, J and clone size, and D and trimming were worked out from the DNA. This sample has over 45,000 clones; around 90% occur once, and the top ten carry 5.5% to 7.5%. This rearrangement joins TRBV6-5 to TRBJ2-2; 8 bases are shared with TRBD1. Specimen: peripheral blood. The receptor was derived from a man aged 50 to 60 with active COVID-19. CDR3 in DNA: TGTGCCAGCAGCCGACAGGGGGGGGAGCTGTTTTTT. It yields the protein CASSRQGGELFF.